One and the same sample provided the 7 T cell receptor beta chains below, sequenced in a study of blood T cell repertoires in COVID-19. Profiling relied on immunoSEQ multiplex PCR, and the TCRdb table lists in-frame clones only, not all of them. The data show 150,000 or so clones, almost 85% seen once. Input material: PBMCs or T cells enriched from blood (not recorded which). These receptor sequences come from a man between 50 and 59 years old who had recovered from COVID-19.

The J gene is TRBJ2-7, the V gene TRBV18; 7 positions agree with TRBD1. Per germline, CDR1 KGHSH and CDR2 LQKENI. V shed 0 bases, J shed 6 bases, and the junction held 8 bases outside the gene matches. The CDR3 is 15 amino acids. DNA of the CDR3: TGTGCCAGCTCACCACCGGACAGGAAATGGGCCGAGCAGTACTTC. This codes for CASSPPDRKWAEQYF.

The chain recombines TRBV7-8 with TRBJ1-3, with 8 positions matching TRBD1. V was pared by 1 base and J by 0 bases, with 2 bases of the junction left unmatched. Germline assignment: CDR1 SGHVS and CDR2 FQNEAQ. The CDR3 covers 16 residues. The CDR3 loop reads CASSLGTGTSGNTIYF. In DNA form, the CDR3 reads TGTGCCAGCAGCTTAGGGACAGGGACCTCTGGAAACACCATATATTTT.

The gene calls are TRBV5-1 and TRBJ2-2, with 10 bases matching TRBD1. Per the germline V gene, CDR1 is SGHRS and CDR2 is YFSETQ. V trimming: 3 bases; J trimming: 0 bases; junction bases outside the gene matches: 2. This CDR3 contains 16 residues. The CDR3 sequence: CASSSDRGANTGELFF. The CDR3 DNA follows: TGCGCCAGCAGCTCGGACAGGGGGGCGAACACCGGGGAGCTGTTTTTT.

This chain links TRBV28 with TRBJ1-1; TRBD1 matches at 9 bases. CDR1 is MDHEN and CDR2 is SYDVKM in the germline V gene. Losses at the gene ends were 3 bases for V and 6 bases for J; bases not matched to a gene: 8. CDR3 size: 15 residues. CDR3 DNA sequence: TGTGCCAGCAGTTTTCACGGAGGGACAGGGTCTGAAGCTTTCTTT. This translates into CASSFHGGTGSEAFF.

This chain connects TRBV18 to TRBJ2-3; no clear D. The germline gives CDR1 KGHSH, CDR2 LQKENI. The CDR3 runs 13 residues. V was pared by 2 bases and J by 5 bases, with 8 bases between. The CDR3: CASSPIAGDTQYF. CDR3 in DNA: TGTGCCAGCTCACCAATTGCCGGAGATACGCAGTATTTT.

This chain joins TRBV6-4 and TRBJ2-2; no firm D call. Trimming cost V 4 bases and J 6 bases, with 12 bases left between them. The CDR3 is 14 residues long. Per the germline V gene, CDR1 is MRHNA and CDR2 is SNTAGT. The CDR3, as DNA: TGTGCCAGCAGTGTAGAAAGATCCGCCGGGGAGCTGTTTTTT. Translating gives CASSVERSAGELFF.

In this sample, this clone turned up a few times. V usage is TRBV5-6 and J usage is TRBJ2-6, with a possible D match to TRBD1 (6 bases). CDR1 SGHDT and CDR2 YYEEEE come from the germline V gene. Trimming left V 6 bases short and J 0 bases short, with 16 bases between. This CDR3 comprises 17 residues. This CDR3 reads CASTPDRTASGANVLTF. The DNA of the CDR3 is TGTGCCAGCACGCCAGACAGGACCGCCTCTGGGGCCAACGTCCTGACTTTC.